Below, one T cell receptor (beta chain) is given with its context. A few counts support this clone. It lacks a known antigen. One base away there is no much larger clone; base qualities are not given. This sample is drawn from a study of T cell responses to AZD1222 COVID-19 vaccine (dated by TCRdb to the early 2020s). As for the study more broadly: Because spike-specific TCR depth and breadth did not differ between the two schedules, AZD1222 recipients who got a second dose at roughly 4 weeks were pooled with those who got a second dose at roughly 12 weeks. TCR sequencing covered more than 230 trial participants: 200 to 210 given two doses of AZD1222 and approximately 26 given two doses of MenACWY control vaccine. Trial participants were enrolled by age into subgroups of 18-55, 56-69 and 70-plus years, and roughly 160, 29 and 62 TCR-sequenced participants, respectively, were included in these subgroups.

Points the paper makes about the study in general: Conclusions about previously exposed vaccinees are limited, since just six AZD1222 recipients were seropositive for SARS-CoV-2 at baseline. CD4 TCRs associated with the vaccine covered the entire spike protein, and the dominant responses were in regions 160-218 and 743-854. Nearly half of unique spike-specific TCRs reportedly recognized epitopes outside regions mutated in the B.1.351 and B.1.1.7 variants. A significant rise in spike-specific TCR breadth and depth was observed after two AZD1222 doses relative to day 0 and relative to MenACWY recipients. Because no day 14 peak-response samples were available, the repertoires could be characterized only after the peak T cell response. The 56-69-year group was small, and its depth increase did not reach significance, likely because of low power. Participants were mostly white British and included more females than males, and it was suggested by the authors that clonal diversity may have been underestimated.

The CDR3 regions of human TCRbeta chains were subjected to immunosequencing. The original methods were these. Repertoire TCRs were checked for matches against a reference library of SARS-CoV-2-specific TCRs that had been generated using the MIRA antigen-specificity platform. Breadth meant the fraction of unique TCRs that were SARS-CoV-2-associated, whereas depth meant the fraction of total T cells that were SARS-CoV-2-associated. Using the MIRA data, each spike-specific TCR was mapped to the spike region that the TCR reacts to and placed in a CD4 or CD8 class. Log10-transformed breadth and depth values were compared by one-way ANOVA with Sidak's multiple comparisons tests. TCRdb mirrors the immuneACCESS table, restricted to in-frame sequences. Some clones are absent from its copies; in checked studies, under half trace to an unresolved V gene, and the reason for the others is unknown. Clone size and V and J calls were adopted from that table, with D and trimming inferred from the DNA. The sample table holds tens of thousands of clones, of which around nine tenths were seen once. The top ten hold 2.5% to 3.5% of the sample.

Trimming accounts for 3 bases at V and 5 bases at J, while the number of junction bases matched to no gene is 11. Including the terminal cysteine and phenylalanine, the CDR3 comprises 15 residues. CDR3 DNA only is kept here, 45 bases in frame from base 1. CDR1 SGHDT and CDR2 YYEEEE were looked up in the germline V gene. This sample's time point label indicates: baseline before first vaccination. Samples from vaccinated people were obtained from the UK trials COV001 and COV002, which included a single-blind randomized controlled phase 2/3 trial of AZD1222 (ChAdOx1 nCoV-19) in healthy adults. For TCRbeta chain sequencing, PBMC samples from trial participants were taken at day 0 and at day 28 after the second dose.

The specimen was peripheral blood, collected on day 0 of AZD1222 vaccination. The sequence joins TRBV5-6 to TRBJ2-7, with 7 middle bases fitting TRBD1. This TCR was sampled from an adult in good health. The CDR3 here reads CASSSLQGLLNEQYF. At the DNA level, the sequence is TGTGCCAGCAGCTCCTTACAGGGGCTGTTAAACGAGCAGTACTTC.